The 7 T cell receptor beta chains below all came from one sample that was sequenced in a study of T cells in Graves' hyperthyroidism and ophthalmopathy. RNA transcripts served as the template for amplifying TCR beta CDR3 regions. The TCR CDR3 first-round RT-PCR relied on the HTBI primer set. In TCRdb, the multiplex PCR reads were re-called with MiXCR into one record per CDR3 protein. The sample carries some 200,000 distinct CDR3 sequences, around 17% recorded once. Sequencing used blood. The receptors shown here come from a woman aged 50 to 65 with Graves' hyperthyroidism.

The table lists this clonotype with many counts. J is TRBJ2-1 and V is TRBV11-3; D gene uncertain. CDR1 and CDR2 (germline): SGHNT, YENEEA. The CDR3 has 15 amino acids. V lost 5 bases to trimming and J lost 0 bases, with 11 bases between them. The CDR3 loop is CASSPFSGSYNEQFF. CDR3 nucleotide sequence: TGTGCCAGCAGCCCCTTCTCCGGCTCCTACAATGAGCAGTTCTTC.

This clonotype was recorded many times. The chain combines TRBV30 with TRBJ2-1; 9 nucleotides match TRBD2. The CDR3 has 17 residues. The V segment lost 1 base and the J segment 7 bases; nucleotides outside the gene matches: 14. Per the germline V gene, CDR1 is GTSNPN and CDR2 is SVGIG (reference sequence). The CDR3 loop is CAWSDPRSSGRRNEQFF. CDR3 DNA sequence: TGTGCCTGGAGTGACCCCCGGAGTAGCGGGAGAAGAAATGAGCAGTTCTTC.

Many counts were recorded for this clonotype. V and J are TRBV28 and TRBJ2-4, with D hard to call. The CDR3 is made up of 15 amino acids. Germline V gene lookup returns CDR1 MDHEN and CDR2 SYDVKM. V was cut by 5 bases and J by 5 bases, with 16 bases left in between. The CDR3 region has the DNA TGTGCCAGCAGTCTCTCGGGCCCTAACCAAAACATTCAGTACTTC. Amino acids: CASSLSGPNQNIQYF.

The V call is TRBV6-1, the J call TRBJ1-2; D not resolved. Germline V CDR1 and CDR2: MNHNS, SASEGT. This CDR3 region has 13 residues. Trimming cost V 6 bases and J 2 bases, with 10 bases left between them. CDR3 DNA sequence: TGTGCCAGCAGAAAGGACGGGAACTATGGCTACACCTTC. This gives the protein CASRKDGNYGYTF.

There are many counts of this clonotype. CDR3 in amino acids: CAWKPSITKNIQYF. CDR3 sequence (DNA): TGTGCCTGGAAACCCTCAATAACCAAAAACATTCAGTACTTC. V is TRBV30 and J is TRBJ2-4; D ambiguous. Germline V CDR1 and CDR2: GTSNPN, SVGIG (reference sequence). This CDR3 is 14 amino acids long. With 4 bases removed from V and 2 bases from J, the gap between germline ends came to 12 bases.

This clonotype was observed a handful of times. This sequence joins TRBV19 and TRBJ1-5, with TRBD1 matching 10 bases. The V gene's germline CDR1 is LNHDA and CDR2 SQIVND (reference sequence). This CDR3 has 15 amino acids. V shed 3 bases, J shed 4 bases, and the junction held 3 bases outside the gene matches. The CDR3 DNA reads as TGTGCCAGTAGTATCGGGACAGGGGTTAATCAGCCCCAGCATTTT. Translation: CASSIGTGVNQPQHF.

The J gene is TRBJ1-2, the V gene TRBV5-8; weak D call: TRBD1 (6 bases). The CDR3 runs to 13 residues. Trimming left V 0 bases short and J 4 bases short, with 7 bases between. Germline CDR1 and CDR2: SGHTS and YDEGEE. The CDR3 bases are TGTGCCAGCAGCTTGGACAGGGTCTATGGCTACACCTTC. This codes for CASSLDRVYGYTF.